The 9 T cell receptor beta chains given below trace back to one sample, sequenced in a study of control samples from healthy donors and cancer patients. Repertoires were generated with immunoSEQ multiplex PCR, while TCRdb's copy carries only in-frame clones and drops some. The table lists fewer than 500,000 clones, roughly 90% of them singletons. The specimen sequenced was PBMCs. All receptors come from a man aged 40-50 years with head and neck cancer.

J is TRBJ2-2 and V is TRBV24-1; tentatively, D is TRBD2 (5 bases). V lost 3 bases and J 5 bases, leaving 9 bases between the germline ends. Germline V lookup: CDR1 KGHDR, CDR2 SFDVKD. This CDR3 spans 14 amino acids. The CDR3 bases are TGTGCCACCAGTGATGCGGACTTGACCGGGGAGCTGTTTTTT. Residues: CATSDADLTGELFF.

The rearrangement joins TRBV5-1 to TRBJ1-4, with 7 positions matching TRBD1. V gave up 4 bases and J gave up 8 bases; unmatched junction bases: 8. The CDR3 runs 14 residues. Germline values: CDR1 SGHRS, CDR2 YFSETQ. Here the CDR3 reads CASSLGGLGEKLFF. The CDR3 coding sequence is TGCGCCAGCAGCCTAGGGGGCTTGGGGGAAAAACTGTTTTTT.

The rearrangement joins TRBV9 to TRBJ1-3; D remains ambiguous. The V gene's germline CDR1 is SGDLS and CDR2 YYNGEE. V lost 4 bases and J lost 3, with 20 bases in between. The CDR3 loop spans 17 amino acids. The CDR3 here is CASSPRAEFFVGNTIYF. For the CDR3, the DNA is TGTGCCAGCAGCCCCCGAGCGGAGTTCTTCGTTGGAAACACCATATATTTT. Using reference TRBV9 and TRBJ1-3 for the parts outside the CDR3, the full variable domain is DSGVTQTPKHLITATGQRVTLRCSPRSGDLSVYWYQQSLDQGLQFLIQYYNGEERAKGNILERFSAQQFPDLHSELNLSSLELGDSALYFCASSPRAEFFVGNTIYFGEGSWLTVV.

The chain employs TRBV5-4 and TRBJ1-4; a possible D gene is TRBD1 (6 bases). The germline V and J ends were trimmed by 4 bases and 8 bases, with 18 bases remaining between them. This CDR3 region has 15 residues. Germline V gene lookup returns CDR1 SGHNT and CDR2 YYREEE (reference sequence). This CDR3 reads CASSPEGGPGEKLFF. In DNA form, the CDR3 reads TGTGCCAGCAGCCCCGAGGGGGGGCCCGGCGAAAAACTGTTTTTT.

The chain has TRBV6-2 or TRBV6-3 and TRBJ2-3; D gene unclear. V lost 1 base to trimming and J lost 0 bases, with 5 bases between them. Germline CDR1 reads MNHEY; CDR2 reads SVGEGT. There are 14 residues in the CDR3. CDR3 residues: CASSYYGSTDTQYF. The CDR3 DNA sequence: TGTGCCAGCAGTTACTACGGAAGCACAGATACGCAGTATTTT.

The chain combines TRBV18 with TRBJ1-1; 9 nucleotides agree with TRBD1. Germline CDR1 and CDR2: KGHSH and LQKENI. V lost 2 bases and J lost 5; bases outside the gene matches: 12. This CDR3 has 17 residues. The CDR3 reads CASSPYRGPRAGTEAFF. The CDR3 bases are TGTGCCAGCTCACCATACAGGGGGCCCCGGGCGGGAACTGAAGCTTTCTTT. Full variable domain (missing parts from reference TRBV18 and TRBJ1-1): NAGVMQNPRHLVRRRGQEARLRCSPMKGHSHVYWYRQLPEEGLKFMVYLQKENIIDESGMPKERFSAEFPKEGPSILRIQQVVRGDSAAYFCASSPYRGPRAGTEAFFGQGTRLTVV.

The chain recombines TRBV28 with TRBJ2-3; 7 bases fit TRBD2. V lost 9 bases to trimming and J lost 4 bases; unmatched junction nucleotides: 13. This CDR3 has 15 residues. Germline V CDR1 and CDR2: MDHEN, SYDVKM. The CDR3 sequence: CASTIRSGGADTQYF. For the CDR3, the DNA is TGTGCCAGTACAATCAGGTCGGGGGGAGCAGATACGCAGTATTTT.

The gene calls are TRBV6-5 and TRBJ2-2; the match to TRBD1 covers 9 bases. CDR1 and CDR2 from the germline V gene are MNHEY and SVGAGI. The junction had 3 bases not matched to a gene; V was cut back by 6 bases and J by 4 bases. The CDR3 has 14 residues. The CDR3 sequence: CASRGTGITGELFF. The CDR3 coding sequence is TGTGCCAGCAGGGGGACAGGGATCACCGGGGAGCTGTTTTTT.

The chain joins TRBV19 to TRBJ2-4; no clear D gene. Between the trimmed V and J ends, which lost 3 bases and 0 bases, there was a span of 6 bases. This CDR3 comprises 14 residues. Germline V gene sequence: CDR1 LNHDA, CDR2 SQIVND (reference sequence). This CDR3 reads CASSINIAKNIQYF. In DNA form, the CDR3 reads TGTGCCAGTAGTATCAATATAGCCAAAAACATTCAGTACTTC.